This T cell receptor (beta chain) was profiled in a study of cytomegalovirus exposure and HLA in healthy donors. V was pared by 0 bases and J by 3 bases, with 15 bases between. The CDR3 loop spans 16 amino acids. CDR1 SGHRS and CDR2 YFSETQ come from the germline V gene. This PCR relied on a set of 60 Vbeta primers and 13 Jbeta primers. Assay: immunoSEQ multiplex PCR; the TCRdb copy retains only in-frame clones and omits some. This sample has fewer than 200,000 clones, with around 82% found just once. Sequenced: PBMCs. This rearrangement joins TRBV5-1 to TRBJ1-2; the D gene is possibly TRBD1 (5 bases). The origin of this receptor is a woman aged 30 to 39 in good health and CMV-seropositive. CDR3 bases: TGCGCCAGCAGCTTGGGGGACGGAGGAGGGGACTATGGCTACACCTTC. Its translation is CASSLGDGGGDYGYTF.